This entry describes one TCR beta chain. Its antigen is unidentified. Germline lookup yields CDR1 MNHNS and CDR2 SASEGT. This CDR3 comprises 15 residues. The sample is drawn from a study of monozygotic twins with inflammatory bowel disease. General observations from the study: TCRbeta inverse Simpson diversity was decreased in IBD patients versus healthy co-twins. Fewer clonotypes were shared with others by IBD patients than by healthy twins, especially with disease activity. For IBD, no single strong associated signal or clonotype was supported.

Total RNA, at roughly 3.5 ug, went into every TCR library. No DNA is given; TCRdb re-called the 5' RACE reads and lists each CDR3 protein once. The specimen's table records about 210,000 distinct CDR3 sequences. V is TRBV6-1 and J is TRBJ2-3. The TCR sequence derives from a human donor with ulcerative colitis or Crohn's disease, or a healthy co-twin of an affected twin (not recorded which). Sequenced input: blood. The CDR3 protein is CASSLAGINTDTQYF.